What follows are 3 T cell receptor beta chains derived from one specimen sequenced in a study of shared clonotypes between healthy human individuals. Profiling relied on immunoSEQ multiplex PCR, and the TCRdb table lists in-frame clones only, not all of them. The sample carries more than 2,000,000 clones, 93% recorded once. Sequenced input: naive CD4+ T cells from PBMCs. Subset: CD45RA+ positively selected. These receptors were collected from a man between 18 and 29 years old in good health. Some clones in this sample may be carry-over from other donors' samples.

The CDR3 DNA reads as TGCGCCAGCAGCCTACGACCGGACGGGAACTATGGCTACACCTTC. Translating gives CASSLRPDGNYGYTF. The chain uses TRBV5-1 and TRBJ1-2; D not certain. With 4 bases removed from V and 2 bases from J, the gap between germline ends came to 15 bases. Germline loops: CDR1 SGHRS, CDR2 YFSETQ. This CDR3 is built from 15 residues.

The V and J genes are TRBV4-3 and TRBJ1-1; 11 bases fit TRBD1. With V trimmed by 0 bases and J by 5 bases, 8 bases remained unmatched. Looked up from germline, CDR1 is LGHNA and CDR2 is YSLEER. The CDR3 covers 17 residues. As DNA, the CDR3 is TGCGCCAGCAGCCAAGACACCCCCGGGACAGGGGGTACTGAAGCTTTCTTT. This codes for CASSQDTPGTGGTEAFF.

J is TRBJ2-7 and V is TRBV6-5; D is uncertain. Germline CDR1 is MNHEY and CDR2 is SVGAGI. Trimming shortened V by 6 bases and J by 2 bases, and 14 bases separated the two germline ends. The CDR3 runs to 14 residues. The CDR3 DNA is TGTGCCAGCAGCTCCTCGACGGCCCCCTACGAGCAGTACTTC. It codes for CASSSSTAPYEQYF.